This TCR beta chain derives from a study of shared clonotypes between healthy human individuals. Study observations and caveats: Clonotype sharing levels among donors were expected to vary with sequencing depth. As a rule, naive subsets had a larger estimated richness than memory subsets.

A note on this clone: Antigen: not known. Additional DNA sequences in this sample encode the identical CDR3.

CD4+ cells yielded CD45RA+ naive and CD45RA-negative memory subsets. This CDR3 region has 15 residues. V lost 0 bases and J lost 3, with 10 bases in between. Germline CDR1 SGDLS, CDR2 YYNGEE. The method was immunoSEQ multiplex PCR; TCRdb's version includes in-frame clones alone and lacks a portion of them. The sample lists some 1.5 million clones; 95% to 99% were seen once. The V gene is TRBV9, the J gene TRBJ1-5, with D possibly being TRBD1 (6 bases). Sequencing was carried out using naive CD4+ T cells sorted from blood. The sample's subset: CD45RA+ positively selected. This TCR came from a man aged 25-45 years in good health. The CDR3 is CASSVAPGDNQPQHF. The DNA for the CDR3 is TGTGCCAGCAGCGTAGCACCAGGGGACAATCAGCCCCAGCATTTT.